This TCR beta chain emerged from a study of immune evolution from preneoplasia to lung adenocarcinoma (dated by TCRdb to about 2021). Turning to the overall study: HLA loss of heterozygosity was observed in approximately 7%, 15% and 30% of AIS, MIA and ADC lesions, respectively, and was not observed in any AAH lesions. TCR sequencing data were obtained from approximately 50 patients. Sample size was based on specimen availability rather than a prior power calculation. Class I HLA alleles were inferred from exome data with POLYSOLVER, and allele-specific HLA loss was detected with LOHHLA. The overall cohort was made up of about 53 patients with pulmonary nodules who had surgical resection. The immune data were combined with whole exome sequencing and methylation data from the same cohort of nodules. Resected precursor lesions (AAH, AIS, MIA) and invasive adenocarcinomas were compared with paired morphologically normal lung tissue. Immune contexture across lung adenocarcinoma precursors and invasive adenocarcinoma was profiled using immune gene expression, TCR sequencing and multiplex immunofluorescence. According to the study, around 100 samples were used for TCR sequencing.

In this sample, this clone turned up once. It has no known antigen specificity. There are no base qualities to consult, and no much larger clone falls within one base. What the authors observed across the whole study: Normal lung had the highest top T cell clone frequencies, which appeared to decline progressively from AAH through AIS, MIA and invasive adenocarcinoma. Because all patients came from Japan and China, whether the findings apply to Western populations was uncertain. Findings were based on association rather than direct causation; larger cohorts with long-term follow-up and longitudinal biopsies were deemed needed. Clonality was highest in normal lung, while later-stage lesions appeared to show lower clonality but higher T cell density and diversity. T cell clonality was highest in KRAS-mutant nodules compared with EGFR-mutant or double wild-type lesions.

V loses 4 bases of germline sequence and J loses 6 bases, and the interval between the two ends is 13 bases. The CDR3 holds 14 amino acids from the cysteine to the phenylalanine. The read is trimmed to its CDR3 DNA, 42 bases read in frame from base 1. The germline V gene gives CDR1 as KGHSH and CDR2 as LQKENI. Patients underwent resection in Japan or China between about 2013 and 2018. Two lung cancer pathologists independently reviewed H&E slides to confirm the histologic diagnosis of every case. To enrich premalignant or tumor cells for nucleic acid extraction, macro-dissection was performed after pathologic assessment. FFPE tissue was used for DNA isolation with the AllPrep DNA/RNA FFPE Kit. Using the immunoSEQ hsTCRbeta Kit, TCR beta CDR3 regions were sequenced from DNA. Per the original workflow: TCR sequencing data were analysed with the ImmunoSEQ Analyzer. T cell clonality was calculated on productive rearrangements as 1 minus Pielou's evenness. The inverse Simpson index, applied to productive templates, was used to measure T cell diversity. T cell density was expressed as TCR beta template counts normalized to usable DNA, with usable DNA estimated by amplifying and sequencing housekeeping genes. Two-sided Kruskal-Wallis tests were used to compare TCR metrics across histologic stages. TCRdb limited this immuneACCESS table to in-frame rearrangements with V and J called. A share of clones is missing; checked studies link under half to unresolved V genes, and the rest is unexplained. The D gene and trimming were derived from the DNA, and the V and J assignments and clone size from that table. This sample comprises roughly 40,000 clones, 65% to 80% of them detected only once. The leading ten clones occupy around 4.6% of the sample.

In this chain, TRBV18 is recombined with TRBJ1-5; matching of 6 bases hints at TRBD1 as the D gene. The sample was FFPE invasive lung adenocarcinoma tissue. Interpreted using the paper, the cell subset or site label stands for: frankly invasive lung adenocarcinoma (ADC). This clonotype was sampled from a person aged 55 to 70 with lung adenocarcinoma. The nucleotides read TGTGCCAGCTCACGGTGGGGGGCTGGTCAGCCCCAGCATTTT. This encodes CASSRWGAGQPQHF.